This TCR beta chain was observed in a study of T cell responses to AZD1222 COVID-19 vaccine. The CDR3 consists of 15 residues. Germline V gene lookup returns CDR1 MNHEY and CDR2 SMNVEV (reference sequence). The V segment lost 8 bases and the J segment 5 bases; nucleotides outside the gene matches: 9. Notes on the study in general: Seropositivity was recorded at baseline in only a handful of AZD1222 recipients.

Assay used: immunoSEQ multiplex PCR; TCRdb lists only in-frame clones, some missing. The sample lists roughly 120,000 clones; roughly 88% were seen once. About this clone itself: What it recognizes is unknown.

This clonotype was obtained from an adult in good health. This chain uses TRBV27 with TRBJ2-3; 11 nucleotides align to TRBD1. The sequenced sample was peripheral blood, obtained on day 0 of AZD1222 vaccination. CDR3 residues: CASFRTGGLQDTQYF. The CDR3 DNA reads as TGTGCCAGCTTTAGGACAGGGGGCCTGCAAGATACGCAGTATTTT.